These 32 T cell receptor beta chains were all obtained from the same sample, sequenced in a study of blood T cell repertoires in COVID-19. Method: immunoSEQ multiplex PCR; TCRdb's copy keeps in-frame clones and lacks some. The table records some 270,000 clones, roughly 89% of them present only once. The material sequenced was peripheral blood. These receptor sequences come from a woman in her thirties or forties who had recovered from COVID-19.

This chain uses TRBV7-2 with TRBJ1-2, with D perhaps matching TRBD1 (6 bases). The ends were cut back, 5 bases at V and 4 bases at J, with 17 bases in the middle. CDR1 and CDR2 (germline): SGHTA, FQGNSA. This CDR3 is 15 amino acids long. The CDR3 bases are TGTGCCAGCAGCCTAGACAGGCTGCCTGTCTATGGCTACACCTTC. Amino acid sequence: CASSLDRLPVYGYTF. Full variable domain (outside the CDR3, taken from reference TRBV7-2 and TRBJ1-2): GAGVSQSPSNKVTEKGKDVELRCDPISGHTALYWYRQSLGQGLEFLIYFQGNSAPDKSGLPSDRFSAERTGGSVSTLTIQRTQQEDSAVYLCASSLDRLPVYGYTFGSGTRLTVV.

The V and J genes are TRBV6-2 or TRBV6-3 and TRBJ2-1; 7 bases agree with TRBD1. Germline V gene data show CDR1 as MNHEY and CDR2 as SVGEGT. Trimming removed 5 bases from V and 4 bases from J; junction bases left unmatched: 5. The CDR3 has 14 amino acids. The CDR3 loop reads CASSRQGEYNEQFF. Here the CDR3 DNA reads TGTGCCAGCAGTCGACAGGGAGAATACAATGAGCAGTTCTTC.

V is TRBV7-9 and J is TRBJ2-5, with TRBD2 matching 14 bases. Germline CDR1 reads SEHNR; CDR2 reads FQNEAQ (reference sequence). Trimming removed 5 bases from V and 4 bases from J; junction bases left unmatched: 3. The CDR3 has 15 amino acids. The CDR3: CASSIGLAGGETQYF. The CDR3 nucleotides read TGTGCCAGCAGCATTGGACTAGCGGGAGGAGAGACCCAGTACTTC.

The rearrangement joins TRBV5-1 to TRBJ2-5; D may be TRBD2 (5 bases). CDR1 SGHRS and CDR2 YFSETQ come from the germline V gene. With 2 bases removed from V and 4 bases from J, the gap between germline ends came to 9 bases. The CDR3 is made up of 13 amino acids. CDR3 DNA: TGCGCCAGCAGCTTAAGGACTCCAGAGACCCAGTACTTC. This codes for CASSLRTPETQYF.

This clone came up once. V usage is TRBV4-3 and J usage is TRBJ1-4; the D gene is possibly TRBD1 (5 bases). Trimming pared 4 bases from V and 3 bases from J, leaving 24 bases between. CDR1 is LGHNA, CDR2 YSLEER, per germline. The CDR3 sequence is 19 residues long. CDR3 sequence: CASSPGKSGTRLANEKLFF. In DNA form, the CDR3 reads TGCGCCAGCAGCCCCGGTAAAAGCGGGACGAGGTTGGCTAATGAAAAACTGTTTTTT.

The V gene is TRBV27, the J gene TRBJ2-1, with D possibly being TRBD2 (5 bases). The CDR3 length is 12 residues. Trimming took 2 bases from V and 8 from J, leaving 7 bases between them. Per the germline V gene, CDR1 is MNHEY and CDR2 is SMNVEV (reference sequence). DNA of the CDR3: TGTGCCAGCAGTTTAATCGGGGATGAGCAGTTCTTC. As protein: CASSLIGDEQFF.

A single count supports this clone. V is TRBV6-2 or TRBV6-3 and J is TRBJ2-3; D gene uncertain. Trimming stripped 5 bases from V and 6 bases from J, with 12 bases between. The CDR3 spans 13 residues. The germline gives CDR1 MNHEY, CDR2 SVGEGT. The CDR3 spells CASSPFLRDTQYF. The CDR3 DNA reads as TGTGCCAGCAGTCCGTTTTTGAGGGATACGCAGTATTTT.

V usage is TRBV7-2 and J usage is TRBJ2-1, with 16 bases that match TRBD2. The V gene end was trimmed by 5 bases and the J gene end by 9 bases; junction bases not matched to a gene: 10. The germline V gene encodes CDR1 SGHTA and CDR2 FQGNSA. This CDR3 region has 17 residues. CDR3 nucleotides: TGTGCCAGCAGCCCCGGGACTAGCGGGAGGGCCAGGGGTGAGCAGTTCTTC. It translates to CASSPGTSGRARGEQFF.

The chain couples TRBV9 to TRBJ2-3; 7 bases fit TRBD2. The CDR3 extends over 16 amino acids. The V segment lost 0 bases and the J segment 0 bases; nucleotides outside the gene matches: 4. The germline V gene has CDR1 SGDLS and CDR2 YYNGEE. DNA for the CDR3: TGTGCCAGCAGCGTAGGTGCGGGGGATAGCACAGATACGCAGTATTTT. Protein sequence: CASSVGAGDSTDTQYF.

The chain employs TRBV19 and TRBJ2-1; 12 bases agree with TRBD1. V dropped 3 bases and J dropped 6; count of bases not matched to a gene: 3. CDR1 and CDR2 (germline): LNHDA, SQIVND (reference sequence). The CDR3 is 15 residues long. CDR3 residues: CASSIEGQGANEQFF. CDR3 nucleotide sequence: TGTGCCAGTAGTATTGAGGGACAGGGGGCCAATGAGCAGTTCTTC.

CDR3 nucleotides: TGTGCCAGCTCCGGCCCATTGGAAGGGGGGGCGCCGAGGTTGACTGAGCAGTTCTTC. Its translation is CASSGPLEGGAPRLTEQFF. V usage is TRBV5-4 and J usage is TRBJ2-1; TRBD2 is a possible D gene (7 bases). There are 19 residues in the CDR3. CDR1 SGHNT and CDR2 YYREEE come from the germline V gene (reference sequence). V was clipped by 7 bases and J by 9 bases, with 35 bases between them.

The chain uses TRBV2 and TRBJ1-2; D uncertain. V shed 3 bases and J shed 4 bases, with 12 bases lying between them. This CDR3 region has 14 residues. Germline CDR1 and CDR2: SNHLY and FYNNEI. The CDR3 loop is CASSDLSVSYGYTF. In nucleotides, the CDR3 is TGTGCCAGCAGTGATCTCTCGGTTAGCTATGGCTACACCTTC.

The gene calls are TRBV5-6 and TRBJ1-2; weak D call: TRBD1 (5 bases). With 0 bases removed from V and 6 bases from J, the gap between germline ends came to 15 bases. The CDR3 covers 15 residues. CDR1 and CDR2 (germline): SGHDT, YYEEEE. CDR3 sequence (DNA): TGTGCCAGCAGCTTGGGACAGACCTTAACTGATGGCTACACCTTC. Encoded protein: CASSLGQTLTDGYTF. Combining the CDR3 with reference TRBV5-6 and TRBJ1-2 gives the whole variable domain DAGVTQSPTHLIKTRGQQVTLRCSPKSGHDTVSWYQQALGQGPQFIFQYYEEEERQRGNFPDRFSGHQFPNYSSELNVNALLLGDSALYLCASSLGQTLTDGYTFGSGTRLTVV.

The chain links TRBV28 to TRBJ2-7; the match to TRBD1 covers 7 bases. CDR3 size: 13 residues. Germline loops: CDR1 MDHEN, CDR2 SYDVKM. V dropped 6 bases and J dropped 6; count of bases not matched to a gene: 8. CDR3 loop: CASSPSDRVEQYF. CDR3 bases: TGTGCCAGCAGCCCCTCTGACAGGGTCGAGCAGTACTTC.

In its sample, this clone was seen once. CDR3 sequence: CASSAQPLAGVAGANVLTF. Here the CDR3 DNA reads TGTGCCAGCAGCGCGCAGCCCCTAGCGGGAGTAGCTGGGGCCAACGTCCTGACTTTC. The chain recombines TRBV7-6 with TRBJ2-6; 10 positions match TRBD2. The CDR3 is made up of 19 amino acids. Trimming removed 5 bases from V and 2 bases from J; junction bases left unmatched: 12. Germline assignment: CDR1 SGHVS and CDR2 FNYEAQ.

The V call is TRBV21-1, the J call TRBJ1-6; the table assigns TRBD1, which was not confirmed against the DNA. TRBV21-1 is reported as a pseudogene. The CDR3 is made up of 15 amino acids. In DNA, the CDR3 is TGTGCCAGCAGCGGAAACAGGTCCTATAATTCACCCCTCCACTTT. This encodes CASSGNRSYNSPLHF.

This clone was recorded once. The chain joins TRBV5-6 to TRBJ2-5, with D perhaps matching TRBD2 (5 bases). The CDR3 totals 15 residues. The V end lost 3 bases, the J end lost 5 bases, and 17 bases lay between the germline ends. Germline V gives CDR1 SGHDT, CDR2 YYEEEE. The CDR3 DNA reads TGTGCCAGCAGCTCAGATACACCGGGGTGGGAGACCCAGTACTTC. Encoded protein: CASSSDTPGWETQYF.

The rearrangement joins TRBV27 to TRBJ1-6; 7 nucleotides agree with TRBD1. The V and J ends lost 4 bases and 0 bases, in that order; junction bases with no gene match: 3. CDR1 is MNHEY and CDR2 is SMNVEV in the germline V gene (reference sequence). The CDR3 is 16 amino acids. Here the CDR3 reads CASSSDRSSYNSPLHF. Here the CDR3 DNA reads TGTGCCAGCAGTTCGGACAGGAGCTCCTATAATTCACCCCTCCACTTT.

The rearrangement joins TRBV28 to TRBJ1-3; D remains unclear. Trimming shortened V by 3 bases and J by 0 bases, and 12 bases separated the two germline ends. The CDR3 covers 16 residues. The germline CDR1 and CDR2 sequences are MDHEN and SYDVKM. DNA of the CDR3: TGTGCCAGCAGTTTGTCACAACTACGCTCTGGAAACACCATATATTTT. Protein product: CASSLSQLRSGNTIYF.

The chain employs TRBV19 and TRBJ1-5; TRBD1 matches at 8 bases. CDR3 size: 13 residues. CDR1 is LNHDA, CDR2 SQIVND, per germline (reference sequence). Germline trimming cut 7 bases from V and 9 bases from J; bases unmatched to any gene: 8. The CDR3 DNA sequence: TGTGCCAGTACAGACAGGGGTATTGGGCCCCAGCATTTT. This translates into CASTDRGIGPQHF.

This chain connects TRBV4-3 to TRBJ2-3, with D uncertain. Trimming left V 1 base short and J 1 base short, with 6 bases between. The CDR3 spans 14 residues. Germline V gene data show CDR1 as LGHNA and CDR2 as YSLEER. The CDR3 nucleotides read TGCGCCAGCAGCCAAGGTGTAGGCACAGATACGCAGTATTTT. Translated, it gives CASSQGVGTDTQYF.

The chain has TRBV4-2 and TRBJ1-3; 9 bases match TRBD1. The CDR3 contains 18 residues. The V gene end was trimmed by 4 bases and the J gene end by 0 bases; junction bases not matched to a gene: 10. Germline V gene sequence: CDR1 LGHNA, CDR2 YNFKEQ. This chain's CDR3 is CASSRPWTGVNSGNTIYF. The CDR3 DNA sequence: TGTGCCAGCAGCCGACCATGGACAGGGGTTAACTCTGGAAACACCATATATTTT.

This clone was seen once. V usage is TRBV9 and J usage is TRBJ1-2; no definite D call. The CDR3 totals 13 residues. CDR1 and CDR2 (germline): SGDLS, YYNGEE. V was cut by 4 bases and J by 7 bases, with 14 bases left in between. CDR3 sequence: CASSTGTGFGYTF. CDR3 in DNA: TGTGCCAGCAGCACTGGAACGGGGTTTGGCTACACCTTC.

The chain uses TRBV4-1 and TRBJ1-6; the D gene is possibly TRBD1 (5 bases). Germline values: CDR1 MGHRA, CDR2 YSYEKL. This CDR3 is built from 17 residues. The V and J ends lost 0 bases and 0 bases respectively, with 9 bases between them. CDR3 in DNA: TGCGCCAGCAGCCAAGATACAGGAAGCTCCTATAATTCACCCCTCCACTTT. Translating gives CASSQDTGSSYNSPLHF.

This clone was seen a single time. This sequence joins TRBV2 and TRBJ1-2; no clear D. CDR1 and CDR2 from the germline V gene are SNHLY and FYNNEI. Trimming cost V 7 bases and J 4 bases, with 13 bases left between them. The CDR3 contains 13 residues. The CDR3 DNA is TGTGCCAGCACGCCGGAGGAGACCTATGGCTACACCTTC. This encodes CASTPEETYGYTF.

This chain links TRBV30 with TRBJ2-2, with 10 bases matching TRBD1. J was trimmed by 3 bases and V by 3 bases; bases with no gene match: 7. CDR1 and CDR2 (germline): GTSNPN, SVGIG (reference sequence). The length of the CDR3 is 16 residues. DNA of the CDR3: TGTGCCTGGAGCATCGACAGGGGGCGCGACACCGGGGAGCTGTTTTTT. Protein product: CAWSIDRGRDTGELFF.

The V call is TRBV29-1, the J call TRBJ2-2, with D possibly matching TRBD2 (7 bases). Trimming took off 4 bases at V and 4 bases at J, with 10 bases between the two ends. Germline assignment: CDR1 SQVTM and CDR2 ANQGSEA. The CDR3 covers 13 residues. In DNA form, the CDR3 reads TGCAGCGTTGTAAGGGGGGGCACCGGGGAGCTGTTTTTT. Its protein is CSVVRGGTGELFF.

V usage is TRBV11-3 and J usage is TRBJ2-2, with 11 bases lining up with TRBD2. The CDR3 is 18 residues long. The germline V gene has CDR1 SGHNT and CDR2 YENEEA. The ends lost 1 base at V and 1 base at J; junction bases unmatched: 5. The CDR3: CASSLVYGTSGNTGELFF. The CDR3 region has the DNA TGTGCCAGCAGCTTAGTTTACGGGACTAGCGGGAACACCGGGGAGCTGTTTTTT.

The chain uses TRBV19 and TRBJ2-1; tentatively, D is TRBD1 (7 bases). The CDR3 contains 14 residues. Germline V lookup: CDR1 LNHDA, CDR2 SQIVND (reference sequence). V dropped 6 bases and J dropped 8 bases, with 17 bases sitting between them. The CDR3 sequence is CASREGAGRYEQFF. The CDR3 coding sequence is TGTGCCAGTAGGGAGGGGGCAGGGAGATATGAGCAGTTCTTC.

Worth noting for this clone: The sample has other DNA sequences that encode this CDR3 too. The chain carries TRBV19 and TRBJ1-5, with 8 bases lining up with TRBD1. Germline V gene sequence: CDR1 LNHDA, CDR2 SQIVND (reference sequence). V trimming: 1 base; J trimming: 7 bases; junction bases outside the gene matches: 6. The CDR3 covers 15 residues. The CDR3 bases are TGTGCCAGTAGTATAGGCCAGGGGGCGCGACAGCCCCAGCATTTT. Translating gives CASSIGQGARQPQHF.

This clone has only one observation. The chain carries TRBV5-1 and TRBJ2-2; 10 bases match TRBD1. The junction had 6 bases not matched to a gene; V was cut back by 0 bases and J by 7 bases. The CDR3 extends over 16 amino acids. Per germline, CDR1 SGHRS and CDR2 YFSETQ. The CDR3 loop reads CASSLAGTGAHGELFF. In nucleotides, the CDR3 is TGCGCCAGCAGCTTGGCCGGGACAGGGGCGCACGGGGAGCTGTTTTTT.

J is TRBJ2-2 and V is TRBV7-8, with 8 bases aligning to TRBD2. V was pared by 6 bases and J by 4 bases, with 10 bases of the junction left unmatched. The CDR3 extends over 16 amino acids. Germline loops: CDR1 SGHVS, CDR2 FQNEAQ. The DNA for the CDR3 is TGTGCCAGCAGGGGGATAGCGGGGCCGGGCACCGGGGAGCTGTTTTTT. Translation gives CASRGIAGPGTGELFF.